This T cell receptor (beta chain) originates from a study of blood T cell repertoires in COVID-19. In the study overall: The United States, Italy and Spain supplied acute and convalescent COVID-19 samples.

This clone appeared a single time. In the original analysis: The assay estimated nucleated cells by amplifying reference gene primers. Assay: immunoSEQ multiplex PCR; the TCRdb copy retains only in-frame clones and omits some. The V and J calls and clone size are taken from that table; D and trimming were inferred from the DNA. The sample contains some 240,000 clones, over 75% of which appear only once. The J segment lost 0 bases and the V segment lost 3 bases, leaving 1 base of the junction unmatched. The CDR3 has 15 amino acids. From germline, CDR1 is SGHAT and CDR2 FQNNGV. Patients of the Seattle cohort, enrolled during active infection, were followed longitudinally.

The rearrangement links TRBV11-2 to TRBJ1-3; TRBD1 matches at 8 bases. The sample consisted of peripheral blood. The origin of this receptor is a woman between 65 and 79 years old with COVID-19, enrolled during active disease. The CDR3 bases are TGTGCCAGCAGCTTGGACAGGGTCTCTGGAAACACCATATATTTT. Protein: CASSLDRVSGNTIYF.